The sequence of this T cell receptor beta chain was determined in a study of blood T cell repertoires in COVID-19. Across the whole study: Italy, Spain and the United States were the sources of the convalescent and acute COVID-19 samples. PBMCs, B-cell-depleted T cells, or T cells provided the cDNA or gDNA that made up the material.

CDR1 is SGHKS and CDR2 is YYEKEE in the germline V gene (reference sequence). Between the trimmed V and J ends, which lost 2 bases and 10 bases, there was a span of 7 bases. The CDR3 length is 12 residues. Source study methods: Amplification of reference gene primers was used by the study to estimate nucleated cell counts. Produced via immunoSEQ multiplex PCR; TCRdb's table is partial and in-frame only. The DNA was the basis for D and trimming; V, J and clone size are from that table. The sample contains some 190,000 clones, about 83% of which appear only once. The sample taken for sequencing was peripheral blood. The chain is built from TRBV5-5 and TRBJ1-6; maybe TRBD1 (5 bases). This receptor was identified in a woman in her seventies with active or convalescent COVID-19. The CDR3 reads CASSFWGSPLHF. For the CDR3, the DNA is TGTGCCAGCAGCTTTTGGGGCTCACCCCTCCACTTT.